These 21 T cell receptor beta chains came from one sample sequenced in a study of cytomegalovirus exposure and HLA in healthy donors. Primers for the PCR totalled 60 Vbeta and 13 Jbeta. The table came from immunoSEQ multiplex PCR; TCRdb's copy has only in-frame clones and leaves some out. Counted here are some 130,000 clones, about 80% occurring once; the ten biggest clones make up 3% to 4%. The sequencing input was PBMCs. These receptors all come from a male donor in good health and CMV-seronegative.

The rearrangement joins TRBV5-1 to TRBJ2-1, with TRBD2 matching 8 bases. The CDR3 has 13 residues. Germline trimming cut 0 bases from V and 8 bases from J; bases unmatched to any gene: 1. Germline assignment: CDR1 SGHRS and CDR2 YFSETQ. Here the CDR3 DNA reads TGCGCCAGCAGCTTGGTGCGGGGGGATGAGCAGTTCTTC. Translated, it gives CASSLVRGDEQFF.

The chain is built from TRBV4-2 and TRBJ1-6; no clear D. CDR3 length: 16 residues. Per germline, CDR1 LGHNA and CDR2 YNFKEQ. V lost 3 bases and J 7 bases, leaving 16 bases between the germline ends. The CDR3 is CASSHFPRGQNSPLHF. CDR3 in DNA: TGTGCCAGCAGCCACTTCCCCAGAGGGCAGAATTCACCCCTCCACTTT.

This clone was counted between two and nine times. The rearrangement joins TRBV7-8 to TRBJ1-3; TRBD1 is a possible D gene (5 bases). The CDR3 totals 14 residues. Looked up from germline, CDR1 is SGHVS and CDR2 is FQNEAQ. The V end was cut by 0 bases, the J end by 14 bases, with 17 bases between. The CDR3 reads CASSLAGNAPGVYF. CDR3 DNA: TGTGCCAGCAGCTTAGCAGGGAATGCGCCGGGGGTATATTTT.

CDR3 in amino acids: CASSIAGQGEETQYF. The CDR3 DNA reads TGTGCCAGTAGTATCGCCGGACAGGGGGAAGAGACCCAGTACTTC. The V gene is TRBV19, the J gene TRBJ2-5; TRBD1 matches at 10 bases. The CDR3 runs to 15 residues. Germline CDR1 reads LNHDA; CDR2 reads SQIVND (reference sequence). V lost 3 bases, J lost 3 bases, and 4 bases stayed unmatched.

DNA for the CDR3: TGCGCCAGCAGCCTCCGGGACGGGGGCACCGGGGAGCTGTTTTTT. Protein sequence: CASSLRDGGTGELFF. The J gene is TRBJ2-2, the V gene TRBV5-1, with D tentatively TRBD2 (6 bases). V lost 4 bases and J lost 4, with 14 bases in between. CDR3 size: 15 residues. Germline lookup yields CDR1 SGHRS and CDR2 YFSETQ.

This chain links TRBV11-2 with TRBJ2-7, with TRBD2 identical over 10 bases. Trimming at V came to 1 base and at J to 1 base, leaving 10 bases not matched to a gene. Germline CDR1 and CDR2: SGHAT and FQNNGV. The CDR3 sequence is 18 residues long. The CDR3 loop reads CASSLAGASGSVSYEQYF. The CDR3 DNA sequence: TGTGCCAGCAGCTTAGCAGGGGCTAGCGGGAGTGTGTCCTACGAGCAGTACTTC. The full variable domain, in which reference TRBV11-2 and TRBJ2-7 provide the parts outside the CDR3, is EAGVAQSPRYKIIEKRQSVAFWCNPISGHATLYWYQQILGQGPKLLIQFQNNGVVDDSQLPKDRFSAERLKGVDSTLKIQPAKLEDSAVYLCASSLAGASGSVSYEQYFGPGTRLTVT.

V gene TRBV27 combines with J gene TRBJ2-1; 7 bases map to TRBD1. From germline, CDR1 is MNHEY and CDR2 SMNVEV (reference sequence). This CDR3 has 16 residues. Unmatched junction bases numbered 18, after V lost 8 bases and J lost 8 bases. DNA for the CDR3: TGTGCCAGCGGCCCCGCACCCTCCAGGGGGTATTATGAGCAGTTCTTC. Protein product: CASGPAPSRGYYEQFF.

This chain joins TRBV5-1 and TRBJ2-5; D might be TRBD1 (6 bases). The J call could be wrong; TRBJ2-7 is a better fit for the DNA end. The CDR3 has 13 residues. Germline CDR1 SGHRS, CDR2 YFSETQ. CDR3 DNA sequence: TGCGCCAGCAGCCGAGTGGACAGCTACGAGCAGTACTTC. This gives the protein CASSRVDSYEQYF.

The sample holds a few counts of this clone. J is TRBJ2-2 and V is TRBV10-3; the D is unclear. This CDR3 comprises 15 residues. The V and J ends lost 0 bases and 4 bases respectively, with 9 bases between them. Per the germline V gene, CDR1 is ENHRY and CDR2 is SYGVKD. The CDR3 spells CAISESKRPTGELFF. CDR3 nucleotide sequence: TGTGCCATCAGTGAGTCTAAGCGACCCACCGGGGAGCTGTTTTTT.

Remarks on this clone: At one end the junction does not follow the germline gene, possibly because of a read error. The rearrangement uses TRBV5-4 and TRBJ2-6, with 8 bases fitting TRBD2. Germline V gene data show CDR1 as SGHNT and CDR2 as YYREEE (reference sequence). This CDR3 is 18 amino acids long. Written as DNA, the CDR3 is TGTGCCAGCAGCTTCGGGAGGGGACATTTCTCTGGGGCCAACGGCCTGACTTTC. Residues: CASSFGRGHFSGANGLTF.

The chain carries TRBV5-1 and TRBJ1-2, with TRBD1 matching over 9 bases. The trim removed 0 bases at V and 10 bases at J, leaving 4 bases unmatched. CDR3 length: 13 residues. Germline lookup yields CDR1 SGHRS and CDR2 YFSETQ. The CDR3 is CASSLAGQGLYTF. For the CDR3, the DNA is TGCGCCAGCAGCTTGGCGGGACAGGGCCTCTACACCTTC.

This clone was found a few times. V gene TRBV7-2 combines with J gene TRBJ2-3; 7 nucleotides agree with TRBD1. Unmatched junction bases numbered 1, after V lost 0 bases and J lost 1 base. The CDR3 covers 15 residues. Germline V gives CDR1 SGHTA, CDR2 FQGNSA. The CDR3 nucleotides are TGTGCCAGCAGCTTAGCAGGGGGCCGCACAGATACGCAGTATTTT. Translation: CASSLAGGRTDTQYF.

The rearrangement uses TRBV19 and TRBJ1-5; a possible D gene is TRBD1 (5 bases). Germline V gene lookup returns CDR1 LNHDA and CDR2 SQIVND (reference sequence). Trimming pared 6 bases from V and 2 bases from J, leaving 14 bases between. The length of the CDR3 is 15 residues. CDR3 region: CASSINGGGNQPQHF. The DNA of the CDR3 is TGTGCCAGTAGCATTAACGGGGGGGGCAATCAGCCCCAGCATTTT.

The chain couples TRBV5-4 to TRBJ2-7; the D gene is possibly TRBD1 (5 bases). The length of the CDR3 is 15 residues. Germline V CDR1 and CDR2: SGHNT, YYREEE (reference sequence). Trimming took off 0 bases at V and 0 bases at J, with 10 bases between the two ends. The CDR3 sequence is CASSLEGVRSYEQYF. CDR3 bases: TGTGCCAGCAGCTTGGAAGGGGTTCGCTCCTACGAGCAGTACTTC.

This clone was seen only a few times. CDR3 sequence (DNA): TGTGCCAGCTCCCCCGGGACAGGGGGTTTCAATCAGCCCCAGCATTTT. Translating it yields CASSPGTGGFNQPQHF. V usage is TRBV18 and J usage is TRBJ1-5; 11 bases fit TRBD1. CDR1 and CDR2 from the germline V gene are KGHSH and LQKENI. Germline trimming cut 6 bases from V and 3 bases from J; bases unmatched to any gene: 7. The length of the CDR3 is 16 residues.

The CDR3 reads CASSLGTGGSSGYTF. The CDR3 nucleotides read TGTGCCAGCAGCTTGGGGACAGGGGGTTCTTCTGGCTACACCTTC. The chain joins TRBV5-6 to TRBJ1-2; 10 bases fit TRBD1. This CDR3 is 15 amino acids long. Germline V lookup: CDR1 SGHDT, CDR2 YYEEEE. The V segment lost 0 bases and the J segment 7 bases; nucleotides outside the gene matches: 6.

The chain links TRBV25-1 to TRBJ2-1, with TRBD2 matching 12 bases. The V and J ends lost 3 bases and 6 bases, in that order; junction bases with no gene match: 3. This CDR3 contains 15 residues. Germline V gene lookup returns CDR1 MGHDK and CDR2 SYGVNS. CDR3 coding DNA: TGTGCCAGCAGTGACCCTAGCGGGGGGGCCAATGAGCAGTTCTTC. This translates into CASSDPSGGANEQFF.

This chain connects TRBV11-2 to TRBJ2-2; a possible D gene is TRBD2 (5 bases). The germline V and J ends were trimmed by 6 bases and 5 bases, with 16 bases remaining between them. The germline gives CDR1 SGHAT, CDR2 FQNNGV. The CDR3 has 15 amino acids. The CDR3 here is CASRREGWGTGELFF. The DNA for the CDR3 is TGTGCCAGCAGAAGAGAGGGATGGGGTACCGGGGAGCTGTTTTTT.

Comments on this clone: The junction and the germline gene differ at one end; a read error may be behind it. The V gene is TRBV5-1, the J gene TRBJ2-6; TRBD1 matches 9 bases. The CDR3 has 17 amino acids. CDR1 is SGHRS, CDR2 YFSETQ, per germline. CDR3 protein: CASSSQGAGSGANGLTF. CDR3 nucleotide sequence: TGCGCCAGCAGCTCACAGGGGGCTGGGTCAGGGGCCAACGGCCTGACTTTC.

The rearrangement links TRBV11-2 to TRBJ2-1; 7 nucleotides line up with TRBD2. Germline V CDR1 and CDR2: SGHAT, FQNNGV. This CDR3 has 17 residues. V lost 5 bases and J lost 4; bases outside the gene matches: 14. The CDR3 DNA reads TGTGCCAGCAGCCCCATCCCGGGGCAGGGAGGGTACAATGAGCAGTTCTTC. Its protein is CASSPIPGQGGYNEQFF. Full variable domain (missing parts from reference TRBV11-2 and TRBJ2-1): EAGVAQSPRYKIIEKRQSVAFWCNPISGHATLYWYQQILGQGPKLLIQFQNNGVVDDSQLPKDRFSAERLKGVDSTLKIQPAKLEDSAVYLCASSPIPGQGGYNEQFFGPGTRLTVL.

This clone appeared a single time. This rearrangement joins TRBV4-2 to TRBJ1-5, with 8 bases aligning to TRBD1. Germline assignment: CDR1 LGHNA and CDR2 YNFKEQ. This CDR3 spans 16 amino acids. V trimming: 0 bases; J trimming: 5 bases; junction bases outside the gene matches: 6. CDR3 residues: CASSQDYRGAYQPQHF. The CDR3 DNA sequence: TGTGCCAGCAGCCAAGACTACAGGGGGGCCTATCAGCCCCAGCATTTT.